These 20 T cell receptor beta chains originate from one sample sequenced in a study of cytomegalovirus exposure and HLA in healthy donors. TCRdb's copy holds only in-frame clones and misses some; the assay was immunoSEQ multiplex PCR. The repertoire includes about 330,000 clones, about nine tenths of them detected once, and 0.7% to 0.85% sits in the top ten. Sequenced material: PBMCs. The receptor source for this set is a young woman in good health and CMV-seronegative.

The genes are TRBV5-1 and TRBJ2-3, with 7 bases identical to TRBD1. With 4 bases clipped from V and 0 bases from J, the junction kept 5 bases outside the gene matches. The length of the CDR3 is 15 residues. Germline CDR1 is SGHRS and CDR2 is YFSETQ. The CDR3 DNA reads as TGCGCCAGCAGCACCGCGACAGGGAGCACAGATACGCAGTATTTT. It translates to CASSTATGSTDTQYF. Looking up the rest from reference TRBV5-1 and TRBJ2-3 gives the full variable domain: KAGVTQTPRYLIKTRGQQVTLSCSPISGHRSVSWYQQTPGQGLQFLFEYFSETQRNKGNFPGRFSGRQFSNSRSEMNVSTLELGDSALYLCASSTATGSTDTQYFGPGTRLTVL.

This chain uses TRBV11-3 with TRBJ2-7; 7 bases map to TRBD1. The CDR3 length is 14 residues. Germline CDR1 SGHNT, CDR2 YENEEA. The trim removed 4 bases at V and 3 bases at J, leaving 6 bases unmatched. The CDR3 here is CASSSSGTDYEQYF. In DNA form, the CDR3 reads TGTGCCAGCAGCTCCTCCGGGACAGACTACGAGCAGTACTTC.

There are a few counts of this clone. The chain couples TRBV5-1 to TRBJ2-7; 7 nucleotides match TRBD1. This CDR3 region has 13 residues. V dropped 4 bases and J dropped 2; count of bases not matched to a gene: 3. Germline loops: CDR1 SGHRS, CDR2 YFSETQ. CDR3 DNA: TGCGCCAGCAGCGCAGACAGGGCCTACGAGCAGTACTTC. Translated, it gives CASSADRAYEQYF.

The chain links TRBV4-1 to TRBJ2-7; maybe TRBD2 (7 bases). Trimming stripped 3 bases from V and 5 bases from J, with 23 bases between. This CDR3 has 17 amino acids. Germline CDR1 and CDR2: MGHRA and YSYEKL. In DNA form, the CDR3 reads TGCGCCAGCAGCCAGACAAGGGGGGGACTGAACCCTAACGAGCAGTACTTC. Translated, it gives CASSQTRGGLNPNEQYF.

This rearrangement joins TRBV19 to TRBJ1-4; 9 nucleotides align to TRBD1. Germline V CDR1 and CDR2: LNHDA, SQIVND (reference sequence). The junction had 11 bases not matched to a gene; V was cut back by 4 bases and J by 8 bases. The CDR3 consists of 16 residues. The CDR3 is CASSTNRDRVGEKLFF. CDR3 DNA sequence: TGTGCCAGTAGTACGAACCGGGACAGGGTTGGCGAAAAACTGTTTTTT. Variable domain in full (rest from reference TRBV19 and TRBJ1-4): DGGITQSPKYLFRKEGQNVTLSCEQNLNHDAMYWYRQDPGQGLRLIYYSQIVNDFQKGDIAEGYSVSREKKESFPLTVTSAQKNPTAFYLCASSTNRDRVGEKLFFGSGTQLSVL.

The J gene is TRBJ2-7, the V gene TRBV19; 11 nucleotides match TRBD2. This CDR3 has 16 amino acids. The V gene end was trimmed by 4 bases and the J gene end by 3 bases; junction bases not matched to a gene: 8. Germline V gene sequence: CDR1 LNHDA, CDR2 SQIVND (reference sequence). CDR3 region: CASSTTGTSGNYEQYF. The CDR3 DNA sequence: TGTGCCAGTAGTACGACCGGGACTAGCGGCAACTACGAGCAGTACTTC.

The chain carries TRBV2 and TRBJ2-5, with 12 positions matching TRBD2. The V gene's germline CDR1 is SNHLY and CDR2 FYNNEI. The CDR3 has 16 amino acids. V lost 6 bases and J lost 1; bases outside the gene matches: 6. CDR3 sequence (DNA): TGTGCCAGCAGCTCCGGACTAGCGGGACCCCAAGAGACCCAGTACTTC. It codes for CASSSGLAGPQETQYF.

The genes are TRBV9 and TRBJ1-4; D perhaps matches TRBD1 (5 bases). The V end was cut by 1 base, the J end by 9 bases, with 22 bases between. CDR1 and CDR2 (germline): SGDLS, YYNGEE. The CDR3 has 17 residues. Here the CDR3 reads CASSVKPPEGRSQKLFF. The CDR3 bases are TGTGCCAGCAGCGTAAAACCCCCGGAGGGGAGGAGTCAAAAACTGTTTTTT.

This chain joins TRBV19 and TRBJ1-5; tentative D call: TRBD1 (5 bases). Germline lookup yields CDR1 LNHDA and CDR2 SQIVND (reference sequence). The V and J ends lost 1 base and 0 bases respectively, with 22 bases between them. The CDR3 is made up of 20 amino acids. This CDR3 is CASSIAPAGQGVYSNQPQHF. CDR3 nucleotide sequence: TGTGCCAGTAGTATAGCCCCCGCGGGGCAGGGAGTATATAGCAATCAGCCCCAGCATTTT.

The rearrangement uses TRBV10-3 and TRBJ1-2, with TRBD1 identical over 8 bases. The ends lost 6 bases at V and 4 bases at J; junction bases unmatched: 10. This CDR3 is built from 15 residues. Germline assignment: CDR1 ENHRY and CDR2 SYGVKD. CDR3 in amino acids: CAIRPSGGEVYGYTF. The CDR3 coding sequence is TGTGCCATCAGGCCCTCAGGGGGCGAAGTCTATGGCTACACCTTC.

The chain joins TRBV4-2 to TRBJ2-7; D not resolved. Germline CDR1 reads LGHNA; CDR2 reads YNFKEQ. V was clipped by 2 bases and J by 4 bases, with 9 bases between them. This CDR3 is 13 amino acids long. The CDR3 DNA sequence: TGTGCCAGCAGCCAACGTACAGATTACGAGCAGTACTTC. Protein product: CASSQRTDYEQYF.

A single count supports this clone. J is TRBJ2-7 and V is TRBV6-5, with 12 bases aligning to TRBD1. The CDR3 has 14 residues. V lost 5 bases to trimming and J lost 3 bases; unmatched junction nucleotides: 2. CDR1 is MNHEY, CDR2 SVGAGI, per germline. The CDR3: CASSRDRGRYEQYF. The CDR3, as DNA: TGTGCCAGCAGTAGGGACAGGGGGCGCTACGAGCAGTACTTC.

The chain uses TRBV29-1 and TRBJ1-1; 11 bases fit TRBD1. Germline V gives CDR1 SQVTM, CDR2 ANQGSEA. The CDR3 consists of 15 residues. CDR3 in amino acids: CGGAGTGGMNTEAFF. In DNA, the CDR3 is TGCGGGGGAGCCGGGACAGGGGGTATGAACACTGAAGCTTTCTTT. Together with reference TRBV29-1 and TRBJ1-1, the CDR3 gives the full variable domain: SAVISQKPSRDICQRGTSLTIQCQVDSQVTMMFWYRQQPGQSLTLIATANQGSEATYESGFVIDKFPISRPNLTFSTLTVSNMSPEDSSIYLCGGAGTGGMNTEAFFGQGTRLTVV.

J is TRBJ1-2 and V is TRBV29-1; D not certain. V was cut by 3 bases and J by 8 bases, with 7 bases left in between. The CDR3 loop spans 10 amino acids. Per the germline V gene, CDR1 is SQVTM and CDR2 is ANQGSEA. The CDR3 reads CSVDVGGYTF. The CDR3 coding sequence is TGCAGCGTTGATGTGGGCGGCTACACCTTC.

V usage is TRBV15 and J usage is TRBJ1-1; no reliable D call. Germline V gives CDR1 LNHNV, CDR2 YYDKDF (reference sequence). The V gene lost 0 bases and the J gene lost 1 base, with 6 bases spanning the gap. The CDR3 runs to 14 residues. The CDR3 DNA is TGTGCCACCAGCAGAGATATAGAGAACACTGAAGCTTTCTTT. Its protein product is CATSRDIENTEAFF.

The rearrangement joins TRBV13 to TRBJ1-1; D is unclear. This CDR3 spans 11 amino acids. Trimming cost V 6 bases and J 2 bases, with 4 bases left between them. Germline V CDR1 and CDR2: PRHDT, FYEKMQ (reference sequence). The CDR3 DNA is TGTGCCAGCAGACTTAACACTGAAGCTTTCTTT. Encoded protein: CASRLNTEAFF.

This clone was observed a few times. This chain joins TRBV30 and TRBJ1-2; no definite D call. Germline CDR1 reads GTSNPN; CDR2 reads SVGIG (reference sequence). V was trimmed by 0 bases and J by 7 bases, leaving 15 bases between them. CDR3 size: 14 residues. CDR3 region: CAWSVQVEMGGYTF. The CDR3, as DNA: TGTGCCTGGAGTGTCCAGGTGGAAATGGGTGGCTACACCTTC.

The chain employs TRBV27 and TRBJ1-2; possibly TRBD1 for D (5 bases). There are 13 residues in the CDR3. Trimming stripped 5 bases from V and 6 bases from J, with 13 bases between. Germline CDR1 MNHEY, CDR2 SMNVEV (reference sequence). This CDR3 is CASSGGDGHGYTF. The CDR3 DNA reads TGTGCCAGCAGTGGGGGGGATGGGCATGGCTACACCTTC.

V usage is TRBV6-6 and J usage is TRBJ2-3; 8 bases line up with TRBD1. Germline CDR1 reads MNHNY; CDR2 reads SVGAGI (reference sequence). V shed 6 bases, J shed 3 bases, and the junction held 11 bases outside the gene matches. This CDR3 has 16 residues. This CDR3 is CASSLNPGGYTDTQYF. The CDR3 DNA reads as TGTGCCAGCAGCCTGAACCCAGGGGGCTATACAGATACGCAGTATTTT.

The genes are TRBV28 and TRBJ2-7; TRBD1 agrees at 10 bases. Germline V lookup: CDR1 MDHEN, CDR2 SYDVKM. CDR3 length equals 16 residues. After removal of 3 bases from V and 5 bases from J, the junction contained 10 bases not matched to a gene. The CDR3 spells CASSFRWGQGLHEQYF. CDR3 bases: TGTGCCAGCAGTTTTCGATGGGGACAGGGGCTCCACGAGCAGTACTTC.